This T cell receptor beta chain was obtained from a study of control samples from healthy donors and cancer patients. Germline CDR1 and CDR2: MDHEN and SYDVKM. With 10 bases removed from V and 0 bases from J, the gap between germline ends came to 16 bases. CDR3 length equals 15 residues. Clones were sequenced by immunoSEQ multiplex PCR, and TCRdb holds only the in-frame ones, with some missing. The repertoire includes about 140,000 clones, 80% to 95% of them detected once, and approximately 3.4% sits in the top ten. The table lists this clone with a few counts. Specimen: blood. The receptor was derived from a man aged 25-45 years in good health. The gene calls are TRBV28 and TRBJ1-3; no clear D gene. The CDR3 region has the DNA TGTGCCACCTCAAGGGCAGCCTACTCTGGAAACACCATATATTTT. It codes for CATSRAAYSGNTIYF.